This entry features one T cell receptor beta chain sequence. The protocol was immunoSEQ multiplex PCR, while the TCRdb copy is restricted to in-frame clones and leaves out a portion. Counted here are about 240,000 clones, approximately 86% occurring once; the ten biggest clones make up approximately 7%. This entry is derived from a study of blood T cell repertoires in COVID-19. At the level of the study: Sample material is recorded as cDNA or gDNA derived from T cells, B-cell-depleted T cells, or PBMCs.

The clonotype comes from a woman in her seventies with active or convalescent COVID-19. Sequenced: peripheral blood.

The CDR3 sequence is CASSIGTGVLYGYTF. CDR3 bases: TGCGCCAGCAGCATCGGGACAGGCGTACTCTATGGCTACACCTTC. The V call is TRBV5-1, the J call TRBJ1-2; 8 bases match TRBD1. The J segment lost 4 bases and the V segment lost 4 bases, leaving 9 bases of the junction unmatched. Germline CDR1 and CDR2: SGHRS and YFSETQ. The CDR3 totals 15 residues.